This TCR beta chain was captured in a study of T-cell reconstitution after alpha-beta-depleted transplantation in children. The TCRbeta library incorporated unique molecular identifiers. TCRdb re-analysed the PCR reads in MiXCR, keeping a single row per CDR3 protein. The table has some 200,000 distinct CDR3 sequences, 14% to 15% seen once. This clonotype occurred many times. The origin of this receptor is a human donor who donated a stem cell graft to a child with acute lymphoblastic leukemia. This specimen was PBMCs from the stem cell graft donor, taken from the stem cell graft.

For the CDR3, the DNA is TGTGCCAGCAGTCAGGGACTAGCAACCAATGAGCAGTTCTTC. Encoded protein: CASSQGLATNEQFF. The chain uses TRBV12-3 or TRBV12-4 and TRBJ2-1, with 9 positions matching TRBD2. The junction had 5 bases not matched to a gene; V was cut back by 5 bases and J by 6 bases. The CDR3 has 14 residues.